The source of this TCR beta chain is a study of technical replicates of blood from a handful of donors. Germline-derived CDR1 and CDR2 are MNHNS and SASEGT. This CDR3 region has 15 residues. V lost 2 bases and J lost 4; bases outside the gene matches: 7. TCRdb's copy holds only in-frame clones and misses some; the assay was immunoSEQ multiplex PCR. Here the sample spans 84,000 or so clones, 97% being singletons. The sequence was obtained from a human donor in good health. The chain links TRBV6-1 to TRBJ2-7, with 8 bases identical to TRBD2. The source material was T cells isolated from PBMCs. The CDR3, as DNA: TGTGCCAGCAGTGAACGCGGGGGGCCGTCTTACGAGCAGTACTTC. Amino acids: CASSERGGPSYEQYF.